This T cell receptor (beta chain) was identified in a study of blood T cells in healthy people across ages. The germline V gene has CDR1 MNHEY and CDR2 SVGAGI. The CDR3 is 14 amino acids. Trimming took off 6 bases at V and 0 bases at J, with 11 bases between the two ends. This clonotype occurred many times. The authors ran a second PCR of about 7 to 12 cycles using a sample-barcoded 5' primer and a J-beta primer mix. From the 5' RACE reads, TCRdb called clonotypes with MiXCR, one entry per CDR3 protein. The table includes about 580,000 distinct CDR3 sequences, roughly 43% detected once. This TCR was sampled from a man older than 75 in good health. The source material was blood. The chain links TRBV6-5 to TRBJ1-1; unclear D gene. The CDR3 sequence is CASRGGFMNTEAFF. DNA for the CDR3: TGTGCCAGCAGAGGCGGGTTCATGAACACTGAAGCTTTCTTT.